The T cell receptor (beta chain) described here comes from a study of pediatric ulcerative colitis. Per germline, CDR1 LGHNA and CDR2 YSLEER. Trimming pared 4 bases from V and 1 base from J, leaving 10 bases between. The CDR3 consists of 14 residues. The diagnostic colonoscopy in ulcerative colitis patients preceded any immunosuppressive treatment. Clones were sequenced by immunoSEQ multiplex PCR, and TCRdb holds only the in-frame ones, with some missing. Of 35,000 to 45,000 clones listed, roughly 83% are singletons. The sample comprised blood. The chain is built from TRBV4-3 and TRBJ1-1; D might be TRBD1 (6 bases). The sequence was collected from a girl aged 10-17 years with moderate ulcerative colitis. This CDR3 is CASSLGQRNTEAFF. CDR3 nucleotide sequence: TGCGCCAGCAGCCTAGGACAGCGGAACACTGAAGCTTTCTTT.